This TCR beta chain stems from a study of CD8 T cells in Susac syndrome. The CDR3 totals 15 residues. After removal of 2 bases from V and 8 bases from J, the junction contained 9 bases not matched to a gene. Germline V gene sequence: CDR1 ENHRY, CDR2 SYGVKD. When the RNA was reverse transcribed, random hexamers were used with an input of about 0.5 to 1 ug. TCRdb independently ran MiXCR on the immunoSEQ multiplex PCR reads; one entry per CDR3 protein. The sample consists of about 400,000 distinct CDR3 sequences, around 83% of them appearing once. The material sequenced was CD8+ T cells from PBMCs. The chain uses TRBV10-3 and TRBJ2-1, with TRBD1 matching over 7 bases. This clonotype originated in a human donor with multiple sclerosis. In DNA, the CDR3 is TGTGCCATCAGTGAGCCGTCGGGGACAGTCCATGAGCAGTTCTTC. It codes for CAISEPSGTVHEQFF.